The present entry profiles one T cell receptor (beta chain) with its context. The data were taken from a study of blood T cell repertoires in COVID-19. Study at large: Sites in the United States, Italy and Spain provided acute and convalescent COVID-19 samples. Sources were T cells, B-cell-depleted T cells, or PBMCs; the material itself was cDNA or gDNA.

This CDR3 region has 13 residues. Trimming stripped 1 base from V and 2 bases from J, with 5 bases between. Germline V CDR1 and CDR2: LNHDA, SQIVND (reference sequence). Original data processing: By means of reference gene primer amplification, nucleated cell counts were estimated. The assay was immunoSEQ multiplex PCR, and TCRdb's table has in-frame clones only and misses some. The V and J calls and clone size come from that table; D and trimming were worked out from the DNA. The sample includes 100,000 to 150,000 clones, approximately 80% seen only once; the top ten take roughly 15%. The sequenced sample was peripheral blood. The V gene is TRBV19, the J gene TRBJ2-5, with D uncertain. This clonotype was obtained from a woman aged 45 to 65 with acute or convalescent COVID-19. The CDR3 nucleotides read TGTGCCAGTAGTATAGCCAGGCAAGAGACCCAGTACTTC. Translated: CASSIARQETQYF.